This record covers a single T cell receptor (beta chain). Its antigen is not yet known. The record has no base qualities; no much larger clone is one base away. The data stem from a study of shared clonotypes between healthy human individuals (dated by TCRdb to the early 2020s). As for the study more broadly: Two women and a few men aged 18 to 49 years were included in the cohort. Per donor, three plates each were used for CD4 naive and CD4 memory, two for CD8 naive, and one for CD8 memory. To estimate repertoire size and how much clonotypes are shared between individuals, the study performed deep sequencing of blood TCR repertoires from about 5 healthy adults. To increase sequencing depth and limit assay-specific biases, TCR repertoire library preparation and sequencing were carried out by different laboratories using diverse techniques. Leukapheresis yielded between about 0.94 and 9 billion PBMCs per donor. The investigation overall reported the following: The genetic and exposure-history diversity represented was limited by the small number of donors. Pairwise subsampling indicated that sequencing depth was expected to affect the degree of clonotype sharing among donors. Incomplete sequencing was indicated by rarefaction of sorted-subset datasets, despite the large sequencing depth. Sampling was restricted to blood, and TCR repertoires in tissue are likely to differ from TCR repertoires in blood. Compared with non-shared clonotypes, the clonotypes found in all four sorted-subset donors had higher generation probabilities. Naive subsets generally had larger estimated clonotype richness than memory subsets. When several donors were compared, the shared fraction of clonotypes was around 5% for naive CD4, 3.5% to 4% for naive CD8, 2% to 2.5% for memory CD4, and under 0.5% for memory CD8.

Using the deep immunoSEQ assay, TCR CDR3 regions were amplified from genomic DNA by multiplex PCR. Genomic DNA extracted from each cell subset was distributed evenly over all wells of several immunoSEQ 96-well plates, and each plate served as one replicate. For sorted subsets, approximately 200 ng of genomic DNA, equivalent to some 30,000 T cell genomes, went into each replicate PCR. Purified libraries were measured with a Qubit 3.0 fluorometer, size-checked on a Bioanalyzer 2100, and measured again with the KAPA Library Quantification kit. Each immunoSEQ 96-well plate was sequenced on its own single-read 150-cycle Illumina NextSeq 550 flow cell. On the authors' methods: Because only junctional sequences without quality scores were contained in the immunoSEQ output, filtering matching that applied to full-length reads could not be performed. To assign V/J genes and CDR3, sequences were annotated against IMGT germline references using PyIR, a Python wrapper for IgBLAST v1.9. Reads were filtered out if the reads had weak V/J assignments (E-value above 1e-6), no CDR3, stop codons, out-of-frame junctions, or ambiguous translated residues. V3J clonotypes were defined as sequences sharing an identical inferred V gene, J gene, and CDR3 amino acid sequence. Percentage overlap between repertoires was calculated by dividing the number of shared unique clonotypes by the size of the smaller repertoire. Three approaches were used to assess repertoire richness: RTK rarefaction, the Chao1 estimator, and Recon v2.1 estimates of unobserved clonotypes. OLGA was used to compute generation probabilities for all TCRbeta clonotypes that the gDNA method yielded from a few donors. The source is immuneACCESS, and TCRdb retained only in-frame sequences with V and J called. Part of the clones is not carried over; for the studies checked, unresolved V genes explain less than half of this, and the remainder is unexplained. That table gives V, J and clone size, and the DNA gave D and trimming. For this sample there are 760,000 or so clones; just over 95% appear just once. In total, the top ten clones hold less than 0.3% of the sample.

The CDR3 measures 15 amino acids from cysteine to phenylalanine. CDR3 DNA is the only sequence kept; it has 45 bases, read in frame from the first base. V is pared back by 1 base and J by 6 bases, with 14 bases lying between the germline termini. CDR1 and CDR2 are drawn from the germline V gene: SGHTA, FQGNSA. CD8 naive samples were CD45RO-negative cells positively selected for CCR7, giving a CD45RA+CCR7+ population that excluded TemRA cells. Donors were healthy HIV-negative adults with no recently reported acute infections or vaccinations. Only Caucasian adults living in Nashville, Tennessee, USA were represented among the donors. Blood was collected by leukapheresis, and PBMCs were isolated by Ficoll-Histopaque density gradient centrifugation and then cryopreserved in liquid nitrogen vapor phase. Purity and quantity of every magnetically sorted T cell population were checked by analytical flow cytometry. From each sorted fraction, genomic DNA was isolated and quantified by UV absorbance on a Nanodrop 2000c.

Sequences were obtained from naive CD8+ T cells sorted from blood. The sample's cell subset or site label, decoded: CD45RA+CCR7+. In this chain, TRBV7-2 is recombined with TRBJ2-3, with a weak D call of TRBD2 (6 bases match). The receptor was derived from a man between 25 and 39 years old in good health. The CDR3 protein is CASSLELALSDTQYF. Here is the DNA: TGTGCCAGCAGCTTAGAACTAGCACTGTCGGATACGCAGTATTTT.